The sequence of this T cell receptor (beta chain) was determined in a study of regulatory T cells in long-lasting Graves disease. As to time point: newly diagnosed GD, antithyroid drugs for less than 3 months. Preparation of the TCR library used RNA extracted from PBMCs. This clonotype was recorded many times. Assembly of TCR beta libraries relied on iRepertoire HTBI primers together with Arm-PCR of CDR3 regions. TCRdb re-analysed the multiplex PCR reads in MiXCR, keeping a single row per CDR3 protein. Here the sample spans about 540,000 distinct CDR3 sequences, less than 15% being singletons. Germline CDR1 is SGHAT and CDR2 is FQNNGV. The V and J ends lost 4 bases and 6 bases, in that order; junction bases with no gene match: 7. This CDR3 has 16 residues. These data also featured in a second study, about T cells in Graves' hyperthyroidism and ophthalmopathy.

Sequencing used peripheral blood mononuclear cells (PBMCs), obtained at new diagnosis, from a patient treated with antithyroid drugs. The TCR was taken from a man in his thirties or forties with Graves disease. The V and J genes are TRBV11-2 and TRBJ2-7; 15 nucleotides agree with TRBD2. DNA of the CDR3: TGTGCCAGCAGCTGGACTAGCGGGAGGGCGCGTCCCGAGCAGTACTTC. It yields the protein CASSWTSGRARPEQYF.